The 8 T cell receptor beta chains below all came from one sample that was sequenced in a study of blood T cell repertoires in COVID-19 (TCRdb year 2020). The library was prepared using the immunoSEQ multiplex PCR assay. The source is immuneACCESS, and TCRdb retained only in-frame sequences with V and J called. Part of the clones is not carried over; for the studies checked, unresolved V genes explain less than half of this, and the remainder is unexplained. The sample data list roughly 250,000 clones, and around 90% of these were observed just once. The ten most abundant clones make up roughly 6.3% of the sample. Specimen: PBMCs or T cells enriched from blood (not recorded which). The receptors were sampled from a woman in her thirties with acute COVID-19.

This clone appeared a few times. V and J are TRBV2 and TRBJ2-1, with 7 bases that match TRBD1. The junction had 5 bases not matched to a gene; V was cut back by 6 bases and J by 6 bases. Germline CDR1 is SNHLY and CDR2 is FYNNEI. The length of the CDR3 is 13 residues. CDR3 bases: TGTGCCAGCAGGGATGACAGGGCCAATGAGCAGTTCTTC. Translation gives CASRDDRANEQFF.

This clone has just one count. This chain connects TRBV3-1 (or the pseudogene TRBV3-2) to TRBJ1-2; 8 nucleotides agree with TRBD1. Germline CDR1 and CDR2: LGHDT and YNNKEL (reference sequence). The V gene end was trimmed by 2 bases and the J gene end by 7 bases; junction bases not matched to a gene: 12. This CDR3 comprises 16 residues. The CDR3 spells CASSQNRQGRIFGYTF. For the CDR3, the DNA is TGTGCCAGCAGCCAAAATAGACAGGGGAGGATATTTGGCTACACCTTC.

The rearrangement joins TRBV18 to TRBJ2-3; D may be TRBD2 (6 bases). This CDR3 region has 16 residues. V was trimmed by 6 bases and J by 0 bases, leaving 16 bases between them. Looked up from germline, CDR1 is KGHSH and CDR2 is LQKENI. CDR3 DNA: TGTGCCAGCTCTCCGCGGAGGGGAAGCAGCACAGATACGCAGTATTTT. This codes for CASSPRRGSSTDTQYF.

This chain uses TRBV15 with TRBJ1-1; D is undetermined. Germline-derived CDR1 and CDR2 are LNHNV and YYDKDF (reference sequence). Trimming left V 3 bases short and J 2 bases short, with 13 bases between. There are 15 residues in the CDR3. The CDR3 DNA reads as TGTGCCACCAGCAGGGAGGAAACAGTCAACACTGAAGCTTTCTTT. Protein: CATSREETVNTEAFF.

The chain links TRBV3-1 (or the pseudogene TRBV3-2) to TRBJ1-1, with D possibly TRBD1 on 6 matching bases. Germline CDR1 reads LGHDT; CDR2 reads YNNKEL (reference sequence). CDR3 length equals 14 residues. V was shortened by 5 bases and J by 5 bases, with 15 bases between the two germline ends. CDR3 sequence: CASSAEQGQTEAFF. CDR3 DNA sequence: TGTGCCAGCAGCGCTGAGCAGGGGCAGACTGAAGCTTTCTTT.

The V call is TRBV19, the J call TRBJ2-2; a possible D gene is TRBD2 (5 bases). V lost 7 bases to trimming and J lost 0 bases, with 21 bases between them. The germline V gene encodes CDR1 LNHDA and CDR2 SQIVND (reference sequence). The CDR3 has 18 amino acids. The CDR3 reads CASTVFGVGRTNTGELFF. In DNA form, the CDR3 reads TGTGCCAGTACCGTATTCGGGGTGGGCAGGACGAACACCGGGGAGCTGTTTTTT. Full variable domain (outside the CDR3, taken from reference TRBV19 and TRBJ2-2): DGGITQSPKYLFRKEGQNVTLSCEQNLNHDAMYWYRQDPGQGLRLIYYSQIVNDFQKGDIAEGYSVSREKKESFPLTVTSAQKNPTAFYLCASTVFGVGRTNTGELFFGEGSRLTVL.

This clone was observed once. The V and J genes are TRBV30 and TRBJ1-4, with 7 positions matching TRBD1. This CDR3 is 13 amino acids long. Germline V gives CDR1 GTSNPN, CDR2 SVGIG (reference sequence). After removal of 5 bases from V and 6 bases from J, the junction contained 6 bases not matched to a gene. The chain's CDR3 is CAWEPGQHEKLFF. The CDR3 nucleotides read TGTGCCTGGGAACCGGGACAGCATGAAAAACTGTTTTTT.

The chain couples TRBV6-5 to TRBJ2-2; 8 bases fit TRBD1. Germline values: CDR1 MNHEY, CDR2 SVGAGI. CDR3 length equals 16 residues. Trimming at V came to 4 bases and at J to 5 bases, leaving 9 bases not matched to a gene. In DNA form, the CDR3 reads TGTGCCAGCAGTTTGGACAGGGCCCCGGCAACCGGGGAGCTGTTTTTT. Its translation is CASSLDRAPATGELFF.